Here is one T cell receptor (beta chain) with its context. The assay was immunoSEQ multiplex PCR, and TCRdb's table has in-frame clones only and misses some. The sample includes 200,000 to 300,000 clones, around 79% of them seen just once. Germline V lookup: CDR1 KGHSH, CDR2 LQKENI. V lost 6 bases and J lost 1; bases outside the gene matches: 11. The CDR3 length is 17 residues. The data were obtained in a study of blood T cell repertoires in COVID-19. Study details: Sample material is recorded as cDNA or gDNA derived from T cells, B-cell-depleted T cells, or PBMCs.

The rearrangement uses TRBV18 and TRBJ2-4; 8 bases fit TRBD1. Sequencing was performed on peripheral blood. This receptor was taken from a woman of 80 years or more with acute or convalescent COVID-19. In nucleotides, the CDR3 is TGTGCCAGCTCCCTAAAGACAGGGGATTGGGCCAAAAACATTCAGTACTTC. It codes for CASSLKTGDWAKNIQYF.